What follows are 17 T cell receptor beta chains derived from one specimen sequenced in a study of OX40 agonist ivuxolimab in advanced cancers. Data came from immunoSEQ multiplex PCR; TCRdb stores just in-frame clones and leaves some out. The sample includes tens of thousands of clones, about 91% of them seen just once. The sample consisted of CD4+ or CD8+ T cells sorted from blood, taken in a trial of the OX40 agonist ivuxolimab. These receptors all come from an adult with an advanced solid tumor such as melanoma, head and neck, liver or kidney cancer.

The V call is TRBV7-9, the J call TRBJ2-1, with D possibly being TRBD2 (5 bases). The germline CDR1 and CDR2 sequences are SEHNR and FQNEAQ (reference sequence). This CDR3 is built from 13 residues. The V end lost 0 bases, the J end lost 7 bases, and 7 bases lay between the germline ends. The CDR3 region is CASSLAGGNEQFF. The CDR3 DNA sequence: TGTGCCAGCAGCTTAGCAGGAGGTAATGAGCAGTTCTTC.

V and J are TRBV28 and TRBJ2-7; no clear D. The CDR3 covers 11 residues. Per germline, CDR1 MDHEN and CDR2 SYDVKM. V was clipped by 10 bases and J by 1 base, with 8 bases between them. The CDR3 region has the DNA TGTGCCACCTCCGTTTCCTACGAGCAGTACTTC. It specifies CATSVSYEQYF.

The rearrangement joins TRBV9 to TRBJ2-1; 8 positions agree with TRBD2. CDR3 length equals 15 residues. With 0 bases clipped from V and 2 bases from J, the junction kept 1 base outside the gene matches. Germline CDR1 and CDR2: SGDLS and YYNGEE. CDR3 protein: CASSVGSGTYNEQFF. CDR3 bases: TGTGCCAGCAGCGTAGGTAGCGGGACCTACAATGAGCAGTTCTTC.

This chain uses TRBV19 with TRBJ1-5; 7 bases are shared with TRBD1. This CDR3 is 14 amino acids long. Germline values: CDR1 LNHDA, CDR2 SQIVND (reference sequence). The trim removed 6 bases at V and 2 bases at J, leaving 4 bases unmatched. The CDR3 loop is CASSLTGGNQPQHF. The CDR3 DNA reads as TGTGCCAGTAGCCTAACAGGGGGCAATCAGCCCCAGCATTTT.

V usage is TRBV11-3 and J usage is TRBJ2-2, with 10 bases fitting TRBD2. Germline V CDR1 and CDR2: SGHNT, YENEEA. J gave up 5 bases and V 3 bases, and 9 bases lay outside the gene matches. The CDR3 consists of 17 residues. In DNA, the CDR3 is TGTGCCAGCAGCTTGGCCAGCGGGGGGGCGTGGACCGGGGAGCTGTTTTTT. Translation: CASSLASGGAWTGELFF.

This rearrangement joins TRBV2 to TRBJ1-6; 11 bases match TRBD1. V dropped 6 bases and J dropped 9; count of bases not matched to a gene: 7. CDR1 SNHLY and CDR2 FYNNEI come from the germline V gene. The CDR3 totals 15 residues. CDR3 nucleotides: TGTGCCAGCAGCGTCGGACAGGGGGCCGGTTCACCCCTCCACTTT. Translated, it gives CASSVGQGAGSPLHF.

The genes are TRBV5-1 and TRBJ2-7; D ambiguous. The germline V gene has CDR1 SGHRS and CDR2 YFSETQ. This CDR3 is 15 amino acids long. Deletions cut 4 bases from V and 2 bases from J, with 16 bases between. CDR3 in amino acids: CASSLATGTTYEQYF. The CDR3 bases are TGCGCCAGCAGCCTCGCGACCGGTACTACCTACGAGCAGTACTTC.

The chain is built from TRBV11-2 and TRBJ1-6; D is perhaps TRBD1 (5 bases). Trimming stripped 5 bases from V and 7 bases from J, with 21 bases between. This CDR3 has 17 amino acids. Per germline, CDR1 SGHAT and CDR2 FQNNGV. Here the CDR3 DNA reads TGTGCCAGCAGCATTCCCGGGACCCAAAAGGGGAATTCACCCCTCCACTTT. Its protein is CASSIPGTQKGNSPLHF.

V and J are TRBV4-2 and TRBJ1-3, with 9 bases lining up with TRBD1. This CDR3 is built from 16 residues. Germline CDR1 reads LGHNA; CDR2 reads YNFKEQ. J lost 4 bases, V lost 0 bases, and 4 bases had no gene match. The CDR3 DNA is TGTGCCAGCAGCCAAGAATGGACAGGGGTAGGAAACACCATATATTTT. This encodes CASSQEWTGVGNTIYF.

This rearrangement joins TRBV2 to TRBJ2-3; D might be TRBD2 (5 bases). Germline CDR1 reads SNHLY; CDR2 reads FYNNEI. The V end was cut by 6 bases, the J end by 6 bases, with 10 bases between. The length of the CDR3 is 12 residues. The CDR3 sequence: CASRETRDTQYF. CDR3 nucleotides: TGTGCCAGCAGGGAAACTAGGGATACGCAGTATTTT.

This chain joins TRBV30 and TRBJ1-4, with D maybe TRBD1 (6 bases). Trimming pared 1 base from V and 3 bases from J, leaving 9 bases between. Germline lookup yields CDR1 GTSNPN and CDR2 SVGIG (reference sequence). The CDR3 is 14 amino acids. CDR3 sequence: CAWSGQAPNEKLFF. As DNA, the CDR3 is TGTGCCTGGAGTGGACAGGCTCCTAATGAAAAACTGTTTTTT.

This sequence joins TRBV4-2 and TRBJ1-3; D ambiguous. Trimming left V 3 bases short and J 0 bases short, with 15 bases between. Germline V gene lookup returns CDR1 LGHNA and CDR2 YNFKEQ. CDR3 size: 17 residues. The CDR3 DNA follows: TGTGCCAGCAGCCAGGACCGTCGAGACATCTCTGGAAACACCATATATTTT. It is translated as CASSQDRRDISGNTIYF.

The genes are TRBV7-9 and TRBJ2-7, with D perhaps being TRBD1 or TRBD2 (5 bases each). V lost 0 bases, J lost 6 bases, and 12 bases lay in between. The germline CDR1 and CDR2 sequences are SEHNR and FQNEAQ (reference sequence). This CDR3 is built from 14 residues. The chain's CDR3 is CASSLAGDRSEQYF. Written as DNA, the CDR3 is TGTGCCAGCAGCTTAGCGGGGGACCGATCCGAGCAGTACTTC.

The chain joins TRBV7-9 to TRBJ2-1, with 8 bases matching TRBD1. The CDR3 totals 14 residues. J was trimmed by 4 bases and V by 9 bases; bases with no gene match: 8. Per the germline V gene, CDR1 is SEHNR and CDR2 is FQNEAQ (reference sequence). As DNA, the CDR3 is TGTGCCAGTCTACAGGGGGAGAGGTACAATGAGCAGTTCTTC. This codes for CASLQGERYNEQFF.

The chain carries TRBV19 and TRBJ2-7; TRBD2 agrees at 8 bases. Germline-derived CDR1 and CDR2 are LNHDA and SQIVND (reference sequence). The CDR3 totals 11 residues. This CDR3 reads CATSGRYEQYF. CDR3 DNA: TGTGCTACTAGCGGTCGGTACGAGCAGTACTTC.

The chain joins TRBV18 to TRBJ2-7; no clear D. CDR1 KGHSH and CDR2 LQKENI come from the germline V gene. Trimming took 3 bases from V and 2 from J, leaving 11 bases between them. CDR3 size: 14 residues. CDR3 protein: CASSPPSEPYEQYF. The CDR3 bases are TGTGCCAGCTCACCCCCCAGTGAGCCCTACGAGCAGTACTTC.

The chain is built from TRBV5-1 and TRBJ2-5, with 12 bases identical to TRBD2. The CDR3 covers 14 residues. V gave up 10 bases and J gave up 3 bases; unmatched junction bases: 7. Germline loops: CDR1 SGHRS, CDR2 YFSETQ. CDR3 residues: CAGSSGRAKETQYF. CDR3 nucleotides: TGCGCCGGATCTAGCGGGAGGGCCAAAGAGACCCAGTACTTC.